The rows below give T cell receptor beta chains drawn from one sample of a study of blood T cell repertoires in COVID-19. Sequenced by immunoSEQ multiplex PCR; TCRdb stores in-frame clones only, minus some. Counted here are over 110,000 clones, roughly 90% occurring once; the ten biggest clones make up 1.8%. Sequences were obtained from peripheral blood. These receptors came from a man between 65 and 85 years old with acute or convalescent COVID-19. Both conserved end residues are part of each CDR3. Fields, in order: J gene, D gene, V gene, clone size, CDR3 DNA, CDR3 protein. The D gene is left open where the match is weak. Clone size is stated in some rows and not others, as once, few, many or a class when expanded.

>TRBJ2-6|NA|TRBV7-9|NA
TGTGCCAGCAGCACTAGACTATCTGGGGCCAACGTCCTGACTTTC
CASSTRLSGANVLTF
>TRBJ2-1|TRBD2|TRBV4-2|NA
TGTGCCAGCAGCCAAGATGGCGGGACTAGCGGGAGGGCGAGGAGCAATGAGCAGTTCTTC
CASSQDGGTSGRARSNEQFF
>TRBJ1-5|NA|TRBV30|NA
TGTGCCTGGAGTGGCCAGGGTCACAATCAGCCCCAGCATTTT
CAWSGQGHNQPQHF
>TRBJ2-4|NA|TRBV21-1|NA
TGTGCCAGCATGGACAGGGGCTCCAAAAACATTCAGTACTTC
CASMDRGSKNIQYF
>TRBJ2-5|TRBD1|TRBV20-1|NA
TGCAGTGCTAGTTTACCGCGACGGGACAGGGTGTACCAAGAGACCCAGTACTTC
CSASLPRRDRVYQETQYF
>TRBJ2-5|TRBD2|TRBV9|NA
TGTGCCAGCAGCAGCGGGACGTTGCAAGAGACCCAGTACTTC
CASSSGTLQETQYF
>TRBJ1-2|NA|TRBV3-1/TRBV3-2|NA
TGTGCCAGCAGCCAAGATCTTAGGGGGAATGGCTACACCTTC
CASSQDLRGNGYTF
>TRBJ1-5|TRBD1|TRBV7-2|NA
TGTGCCAGCAGACCTGAACAGGGGATCAATCAGCCCCAGCATTTT
CASRPEQGINQPQHF
>TRBJ1-1|TRBD1|TRBV12-3/TRBV12-4|NA
TGTGCCAGCAGTGCCAGACAGGGCCAAGCTTTCTTT
CASSARQGQAFF
>TRBJ2-7|NA|TRBV14|NA
TGTGCCACCACCAGAGGTGGCAGCTCCGGATTTTACGAGCAGTACTTC
CATTRGGSSGFYEQYF
>TRBJ1-2|NA|TRBV21-1|NA
TGTGCCAGCACTGCCGTGGACAGGGAAATCGATGGCTACACCTTC
CASTAVDREIDGYTF
>TRBJ1-4|NA|TRBV5-5|few
TGTGCCAGCAGCCTCCTTCTGGTAACAGGAGACCTTAATGAAAAACTGTTTTTT
CASSLLLVTGDLNEKLFF
>TRBJ1-5|TRBD1|TRBV6-5|once
TGTGCCAGCAGGACAGGGACAGGCAATCAGCCCCAGCATTTT
CASRTGTGNQPQHF
>TRBJ1-2|NA|TRBV27|NA
TGTGCCAGCAGTTTATGGGCAGGGAATAACTATGGCTACACCTTC
CASSLWAGNNYGYTF
>TRBJ2-2|TRBD1|TRBV5-1|NA
TGCGCCAGCAGCCCGGACTCTACAGGGGGCAGTACCGGGGAGCTGTTTTTT
CASSPDSTGGSTGELFF
>TRBJ2-5|NA|TRBV27|NA
TGTGCCAGCAGTTCAGCACAGGGAGTAGAGACCCAGTACTTC
CASSSAQGVETQYF
>TRBJ1-2|TRBD1|TRBV29-1|NA
TGCAGCGTTGAACACAGGGGTCGTGACTATGGCTACACCTTC
CSVEHRGRDYGYTF
>TRBJ1-2|NA|TRBV19|NA
TGTGCCAGTAGTATCCCTCAGGTGGGTCCCTATGGCTACACCTTC
CASSIPQVGPYGYTF
>TRBJ2-2|TRBD1|TRBV4-1|NA
TGCGCCAGCAGCCACCCGGGACAGGGAGTCACCGGGGAGCTGTTTTTT
CASSHPGQGVTGELFF
>TRBJ2-7|TRBD1|TRBV7-8|NA
TGTGCCAGCAGCCAGGGACAGCCCTACGAGCAGTACTTC
CASSQGQPYEQYF
>TRBJ1-5|NA|TRBV30|once
TGTGCCTGGACCCCCGGACAGCTAAATCAGCCCCAGCATTTT
CAWTPGQLNQPQHF
>TRBJ2-7|TRBD1|TRBV3-1/TRBV3-2|NA
TGTGCCAGCAGCGAACAGGGGATCTCCTACGAGCAGTACTTC
CASSEQGISYEQYF
>TRBJ1-4|NA|TRBV3-1/TRBV3-2|NA
TGTGCCAGCAGCCAAGGGCCCATTCCAACTAATGAAAAACTGTTTTTT
CASSQGPIPTNEKLFF
>TRBJ2-7|NA|TRBV28|NA
TGTGCCAGCAGTCTAGGAACAGGACGGATGAGCTCCTACGAGCAGTACTTC
CASSLGTGRMSSYEQYF
>TRBJ2-7|NA|TRBV9|few
TGTGCCAGCAGCTCAAGACTGGAGACCTACGAGCAGTACTTC
CASSSRLETYEQYF
>TRBJ2-7|NA|TRBV21-1|NA
TGTGCCAGCAGCAAAAGAGGGTACGACGAGCAGTACTTC
CASSKRGYDEQYF
>TRBJ1-2|NA|TRBV6-5|NA
TGTGCCAGCAGTTACTCCGCGGTTGGCTATGGCTACACCTTC
CASSYSAVGYGYTF
>TRBJ2-3|TRBD2|TRBV28|NA
TGTGCCAGCATTACGTTTTCCGGCGGGAGGGCTACAGATACGCAGTATTTT
CASITFSGGRATDTQYF